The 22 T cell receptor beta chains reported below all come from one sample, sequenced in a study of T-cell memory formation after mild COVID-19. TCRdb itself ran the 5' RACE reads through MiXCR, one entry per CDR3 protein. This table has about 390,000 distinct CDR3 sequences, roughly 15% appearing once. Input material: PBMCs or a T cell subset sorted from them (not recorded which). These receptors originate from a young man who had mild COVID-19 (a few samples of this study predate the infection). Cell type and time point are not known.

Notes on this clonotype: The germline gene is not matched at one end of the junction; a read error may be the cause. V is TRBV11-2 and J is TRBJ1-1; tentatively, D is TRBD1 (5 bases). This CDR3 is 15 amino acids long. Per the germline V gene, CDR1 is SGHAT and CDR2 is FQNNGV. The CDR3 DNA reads TGTGCAAGCAGCTACGCCGGGGCCGCGGGCACTGAAGCTTTCTTT. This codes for CASSYAGAAGTEAFF.

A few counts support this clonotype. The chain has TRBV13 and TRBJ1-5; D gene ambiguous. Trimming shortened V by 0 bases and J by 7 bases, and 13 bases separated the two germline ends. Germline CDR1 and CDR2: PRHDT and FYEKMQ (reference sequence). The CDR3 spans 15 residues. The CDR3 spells CASSLGLGSGQPQHF. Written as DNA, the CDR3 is TGTGCCAGCAGCTTAGGCCTAGGGAGTGGGCAGCCCCAGCATTTT.

The CDR3 sequence is CASSLGGFGTGAGYTF. The CDR3 nucleotides are TGTGCCAGCAGCTTAGGTGGTTTTGGGACAGGGGCTGGCTACACCTTC. The rearrangement joins TRBV11-2 to TRBJ1-2; 10 bases are shared with TRBD1. The V gene's germline CDR1 is SGHAT and CDR2 FQNNGV. V trimming: 1 base; J trimming: 7 bases; junction bases outside the gene matches: 9. The CDR3 is 16 residues long.

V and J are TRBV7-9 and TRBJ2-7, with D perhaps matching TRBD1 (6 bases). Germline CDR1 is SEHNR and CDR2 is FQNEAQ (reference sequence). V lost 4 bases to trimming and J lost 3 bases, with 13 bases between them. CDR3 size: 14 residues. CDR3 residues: CASSSSTGIYEQYF. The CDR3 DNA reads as TGTGCCAGCAGCTCATCGACAGGAATCTACGAGCAGTACTTC. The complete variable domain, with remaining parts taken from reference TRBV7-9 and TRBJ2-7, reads DTGVSQNPRHKITKRGQNVTFRCDPISEHNRLYWYRQTLGQGPEFLTYFQNEAQLEKSRLLSDRFSAERPKGSFSTLEIQRTEQGDSAMYLCASSSSTGIYEQYFGPGTRLTVT.

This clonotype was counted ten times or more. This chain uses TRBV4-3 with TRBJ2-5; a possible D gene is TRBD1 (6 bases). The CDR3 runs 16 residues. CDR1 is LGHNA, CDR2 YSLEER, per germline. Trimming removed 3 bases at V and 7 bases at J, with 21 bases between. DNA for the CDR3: TGCGCCAGCAGCCAGGGCCTCAACAGGGTCCGGGGGACCCAGTACTTC. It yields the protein CASSQGLNRVRGTQYF.

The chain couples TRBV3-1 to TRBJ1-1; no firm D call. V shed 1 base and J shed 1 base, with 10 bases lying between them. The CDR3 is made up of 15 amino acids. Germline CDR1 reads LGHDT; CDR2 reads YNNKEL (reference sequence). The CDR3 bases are TGTGCCAGCAGCCAAGGGTTGCGGAAGAACACTGAAGCTTTCTTT. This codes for CASSQGLRKNTEAFF.

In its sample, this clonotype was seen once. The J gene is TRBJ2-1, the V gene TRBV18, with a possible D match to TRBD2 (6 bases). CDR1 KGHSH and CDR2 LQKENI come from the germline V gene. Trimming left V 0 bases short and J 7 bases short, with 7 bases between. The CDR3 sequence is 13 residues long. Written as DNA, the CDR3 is TGTGCCAGCTCACCACCTAGCGGAAATGAGCAGTTCTTC. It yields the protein CASSPPSGNEQFF.

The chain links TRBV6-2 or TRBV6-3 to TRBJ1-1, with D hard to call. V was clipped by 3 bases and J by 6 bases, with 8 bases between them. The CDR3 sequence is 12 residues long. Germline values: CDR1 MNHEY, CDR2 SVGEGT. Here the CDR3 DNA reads TGTGCCAGCAGTTATCTCCCCTCTGAAGCTTTCTTT. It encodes CASSYLPSEAFF.

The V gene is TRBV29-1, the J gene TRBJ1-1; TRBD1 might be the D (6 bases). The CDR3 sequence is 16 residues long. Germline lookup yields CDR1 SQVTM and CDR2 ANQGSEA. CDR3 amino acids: CSVMIDFTGMNTEAFF. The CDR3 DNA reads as TGCAGTGTTATGATCGACTTTACAGGGATGAACACTGAAGCTTTCTTT. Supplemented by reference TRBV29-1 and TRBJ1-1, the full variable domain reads SAVISQKPSRDICQRGTSLTIQCQVDSQVTMMFWYRQQPGQSLTLIATANQGSEATYESGFVIDKFPISRPNLTFSTLTVSNMSPEDSSIYLCSVMIDFTGMNTEAFFGQGTRLTVV.

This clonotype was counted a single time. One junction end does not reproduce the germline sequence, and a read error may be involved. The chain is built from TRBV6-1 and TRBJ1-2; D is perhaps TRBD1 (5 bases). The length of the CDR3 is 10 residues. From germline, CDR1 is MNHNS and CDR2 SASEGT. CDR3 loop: CACRGEGYTF. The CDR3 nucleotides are TGTGCCTGCAGAGGGGAAGGCTACACCTTC.

The CDR3 here is CASSGTPVAKNIQYF. The CDR3 DNA reads TGTGCCAGCAGTGGGACTCCCGTAGCCAAAAACATTCAGTACTTC. The chain is built from TRBV6-2 or TRBV6-3 and TRBJ2-4, with a weak D call TRBD2 (6 bases). The CDR3 contains 15 residues. CDR1 and CDR2 from the germline V gene are MNHEY and SVGEGT. The V end was cut by 5 bases, the J end by 0 bases, with 11 bases between.

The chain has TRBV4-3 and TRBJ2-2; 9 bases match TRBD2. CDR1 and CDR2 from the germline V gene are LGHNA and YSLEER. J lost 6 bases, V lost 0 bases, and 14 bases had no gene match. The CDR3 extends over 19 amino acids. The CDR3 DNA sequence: TGCGCCAGCAGCCAAGATCAGCGGCGGGGGGGCTCTCAGGCCGGGGAGCTGTTTTTT. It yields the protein CASSQDQRRGGSQAGELFF.

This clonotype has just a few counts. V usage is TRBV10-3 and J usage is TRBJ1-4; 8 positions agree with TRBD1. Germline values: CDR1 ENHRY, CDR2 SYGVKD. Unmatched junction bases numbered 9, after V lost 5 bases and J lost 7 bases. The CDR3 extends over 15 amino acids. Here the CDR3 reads CAISPGGQGAEKLFF. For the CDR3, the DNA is TGTGCCATCAGTCCGGGTGGACAGGGTGCTGAAAAACTGTTTTTT.

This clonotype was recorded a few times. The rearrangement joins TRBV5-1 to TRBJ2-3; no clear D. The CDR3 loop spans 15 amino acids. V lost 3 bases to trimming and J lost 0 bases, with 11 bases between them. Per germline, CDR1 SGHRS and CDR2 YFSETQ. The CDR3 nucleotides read TGCGCCAGCAGCTCAGGCAGAGGCAGCACAGATACGCAGTATTTT. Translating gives CASSSGRGSTDTQYF.

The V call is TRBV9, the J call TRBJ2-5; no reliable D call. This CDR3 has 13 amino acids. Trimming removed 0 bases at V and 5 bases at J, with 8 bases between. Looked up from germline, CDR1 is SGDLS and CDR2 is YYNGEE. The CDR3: CASSVADWETQYF. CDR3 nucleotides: TGTGCCAGCAGCGTAGCTGATTGGGAGACCCAGTACTTC.

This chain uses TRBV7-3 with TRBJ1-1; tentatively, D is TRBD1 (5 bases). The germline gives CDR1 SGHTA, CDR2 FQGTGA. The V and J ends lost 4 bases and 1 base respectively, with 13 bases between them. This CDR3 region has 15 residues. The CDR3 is CASSSNPGGNTEAFF. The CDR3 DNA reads TGTGCCAGCAGCTCCAACCCGGGGGGGAACACTGAAGCTTTCTTT. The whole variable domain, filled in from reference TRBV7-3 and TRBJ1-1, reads GAGVSQTPSNKVTEKGKYVELRCDPISGHTALYWYRQSLGQGPEFLIYFQGTGAADDSGLPNDRFFAVRPEGSVSTLKIQRTERGDSAVYLCASSSNPGGNTEAFFGQGTRLTVV.

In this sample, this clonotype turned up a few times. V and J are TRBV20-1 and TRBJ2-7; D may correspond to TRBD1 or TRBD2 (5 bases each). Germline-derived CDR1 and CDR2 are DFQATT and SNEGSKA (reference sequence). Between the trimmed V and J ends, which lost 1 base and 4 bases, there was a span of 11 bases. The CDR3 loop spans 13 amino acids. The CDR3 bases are TGCAGTGCTAGAGCGGTCAGGGAGTACGAGCAGTACTTC. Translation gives CSARAVREYEQYF.

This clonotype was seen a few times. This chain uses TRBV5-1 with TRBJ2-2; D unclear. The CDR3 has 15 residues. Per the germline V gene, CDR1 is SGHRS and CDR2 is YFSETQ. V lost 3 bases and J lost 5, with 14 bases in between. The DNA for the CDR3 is TGCGCCAGCAGCTCACTACTGACGGGTACCGGGGAGCTGTTTTTT. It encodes CASSSLLTGTGELFF. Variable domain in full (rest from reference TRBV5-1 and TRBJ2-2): KAGVTQTPRYLIKTRGQQVTLSCSPISGHRSVSWYQQTPGQGLQFLFEYFSETQRNKGNFPGRFSGRQFSNSRSEMNVSTLELGDSALYLCASSSLLTGTGELFFGEGSRLTVL.

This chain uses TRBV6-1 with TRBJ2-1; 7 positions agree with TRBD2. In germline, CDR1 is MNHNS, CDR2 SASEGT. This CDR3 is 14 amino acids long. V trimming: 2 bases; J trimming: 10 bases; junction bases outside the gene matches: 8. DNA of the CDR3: TGTGCCAGCAGTGAAAACGCGGGAGTGGCCGAGCAGTTCTTC. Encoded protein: CASSENAGVAEQFF.

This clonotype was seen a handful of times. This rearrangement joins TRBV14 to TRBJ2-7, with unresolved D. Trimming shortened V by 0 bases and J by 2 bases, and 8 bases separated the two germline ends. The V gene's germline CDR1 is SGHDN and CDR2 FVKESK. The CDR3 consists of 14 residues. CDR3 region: CASSQEGYTYEQYF. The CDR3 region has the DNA TGTGCCAGCAGCCAAGAGGGTTACACCTACGAGCAGTACTTC. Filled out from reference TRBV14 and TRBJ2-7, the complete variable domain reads EAGVTQFPSHSVIEKGQTVTLRCDPISGHDNLYWYRRVMGKEIKFLLHFVKESKQDESGMPNNRFLAERTGGTYSTLKVQPAELEDSGVYFCASSQEGYTYEQYFGPGTRLTVT.

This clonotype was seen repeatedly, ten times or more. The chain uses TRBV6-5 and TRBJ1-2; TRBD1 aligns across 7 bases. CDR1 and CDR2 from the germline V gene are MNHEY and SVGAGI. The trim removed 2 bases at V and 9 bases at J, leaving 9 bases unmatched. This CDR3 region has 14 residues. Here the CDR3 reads CASSYDQGVQSYTF. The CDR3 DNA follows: TGTGCCAGCAGTTACGATCAGGGGGTTCAAAGCTACACCTTC.

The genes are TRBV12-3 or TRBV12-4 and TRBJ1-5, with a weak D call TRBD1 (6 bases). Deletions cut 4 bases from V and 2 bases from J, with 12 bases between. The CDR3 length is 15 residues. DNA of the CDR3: TGTGCCAGCAGTTGGGGGCGTTTGGGCAATCAGCCCCAGCATTTT. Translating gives CASSWGRLGNQPQHF.